The clone carrying this TCR beta chain was detected only a few times. Its antigen is not known. The time point is: persistent/refractory GD, antithyroid drugs over 5 years with positive TRAb. RNA from PBMCs was the source of the TCR library. To make TCR beta libraries, researchers used iRepertoire HTBI primers and Arm-PCR of CDR3 regions. Per the original data handling: Identification across samples found more than 55 TRBV and around 15 TRBJ segments. Each CDR3 protein is one row after TCRdb ran MiXCR on the multiplex PCR reads. V and J calls and clone size were set by TCRdb, not the authors. The top ten hold less than 25% of the sample, which has roughly 400,000 distinct CDR3 sequences, less than 25% seen once. The data were taken from a study of regulatory T cells in long-lasting Graves disease. There are 16 residues in the CDR3. Germline V gene data show CDR1 as DFQATT and CDR2 as SNEGSKA (reference sequence). Germline trimming cut 4 bases from V and 2 bases from J; bases unmatched to any gene: 10.

Overall study findings and caveats: Peripheral blood alone, not thyroid tissue, underwent study. TRBV28, TRBJ1-2 and TRBJ2-5 emerged as the favored segments in persistent disease. Between persistent patients, a few thousand public clonotypes were shared, exceeding the roughly 920 shared between new patients.

This chain uses TRBV20-1 with TRBJ1-1; 10 bases fit TRBD1. Sample: peripheral blood mononuclear cells (PBMCs), taken when the disease was refractory, from a patient treated with antithyroid drugs. This clonotype was obtained from a female donor with Graves disease. CDR3 nucleotide sequence: TGCAGTGCTACCCGGGACAGGGGTTTTGGAAACACTGAAGCTTTCTTT. It encodes CSATRDRGFGNTEAFF.